This T cell receptor beta chain comes out of a study of cytomegalovirus exposure and HLA in healthy donors (dated by TCRdb to 2016 to 2017). Regarding the study in general: In an earlier analysis of several hundred of the donors, approximately 300 Gb of sequence data and about 110 million unique TCR beta sequences from 180 million or so T cells were reported. Approximately 310 gigabases of sequencing data and 78 million or so unique TCR sequences were included in an early release covering several hundred HLA-typed donors. Of the roughly 400 genotyped donors, 65% to 90% fell in the genetic ancestry cluster associated with self-reported Caucasian donors. The study aimed to test whether signatures of past pathogen exposure could be identified by cataloging public T cell receptors. The T cell repertoires of several hundred subjects were profiled by immunosequencing and related to cytomegalovirus serostatus. A separate validation cohort of roughly 110 different subjects was used in addition to the approximately 700-subject first cohort. To predict cytomegalovirus infection status, the study combined high-throughput TCR immunosequencing, statistical association of individual TCRs with disease status, and machine learning. To study patterns of TCR occurrence, a later analysis re-analyzed previously published TCR beta repertoires from 666 donors and added high-resolution HLA genotyping. Rather than drawing on any new phenotypic data, the later analysis identified candidate immune exposures from TCR beta sequences and the way those sequences occurred across donors. An earlier analysis of 587 of the donors used high-throughput TCR beta sequencing to judge whether each TCR beta V gene segment behaved as functional or pseudogenic. Alongside the repertoire data, information on donor age, sex, ethnicity and CMV serostatus was compiled. A later genetic analysis used genome-wide SNP genotypes for about 60% of the roughly 670 donors, treating that subset as a discovery cohort. All discovery cohort repertoires had been generated on a single sequencing platform. HLA typing included class I and class II loci at four-digit resolution. The number of donors typed differed by locus, with 629-630 for A, B, C, DRB1 and DQB1, roughly 550 for DQA1, 606 for DPA1, and some 440 for DPB1. Because of strong linkage in the cohort, roughly five DR-DQ haplotypes were treated as single units for association and clustering. Among around 400 genotyped donors of the cohort, an average of approximately 200,000 unique TCR beta nucleotide sequences was sequenced per donor, of which about 20% were non-productive.

In total, 500 to 700 healthy bone marrow donors made up the cohort. Cohort members were all nominally healthy when sampled, although unrecorded immune exposures were likely present. The donor tested CMV seronegative, placing the donor among the 350 to 400 seronegative members of the cohort. A peripheral blood sample was provided by each donor, and peripheral blood mononuclear cells were used for TCR beta sequencing. Genomic DNA was extracted from the blood cell samples with the Qiagen DNeasy Blood Extraction Kit. Summary of the overall study and its limitations: Linkage disequilibrium might explain the correlated functional status among segregating V segments, but an unknown experimental factor could not be ruled out. In an earlier analysis of around 600 of the donors, most TCR beta V segments appeared in productive rearrangements about 90% or about 30% of the time, broadly matching IMGT annotations. The authors suggested that the approach could potentially be extended to other disease states and immunological phenotypes. Because HLA typing was unavailable for some donors at each locus, only the typed subset was used in association tests. Strong co-occurrence of HLA alleles, especially DR and DQ, made assigning TCR associations to individual alleles difficult. In a later genetic analysis, fewer N-insertions in productive TCRs were reported among donors in an Asian-associated ancestry cluster than the roughly 670-donor mean. Roughly uniform sequencing depth across donors was assumed in presence/absence analyses, although this assumption may not hold. In a later analysis, the rate of TCR association differed among HLA loci, with DRB1 alleles having the most associated TCRs and HLA-C alleles having the fewest. A further reported finding was that TCR beta sequences accurately predicted the HLA-A and HLA-B alleles for most subjects in the first cohort. Most TCR sequences were observed very rarely across donors, whereas some public TCRs were present in many individuals. A group of highly shared sequence variants was considered likely to be a technical artifact of the sequencing pipeline. In vitro tests confirmed that a few of the cytomegalovirus-associated TCR beta chains recognize cytomegalovirus antigens. Most CMV-associated TCR beta chains appeared to be HLA-restricted in a later analysis, and the HLA associations seemed to be driven largely by CMV exposure. A later genetic analysis associated a missense DCLRE1C variant with V-gene and J-gene trimming of TCR beta chains, and an independent cohort replicated the association. Over 15 rarely observed V segments, including chromosome 9 orphons, were excluded from the earlier analysis of approximately 600 of the donors because counts were too low. In a later analysis, HLA-associated TCR beta chains were found to be more clonally expanded and to have lower generation probabilities than equally common non-associated chains. Only TCR beta chains were sequenced in this cohort, and the absence of alpha or paired-chain data limited detectable features. Because the 87-base-pair reads could not distinguish some IMGT-functional V segments, including TRBV6-2 and TRBV6-3, those segments were excluded. In both the original and validation cohorts, the classifier was reported to diagnose cytomegalovirus status with high specificity and sensitivity. Immune exposure information for the cohort was limited to CMV serostatus. A total of 150 to 200 TCR beta chains were listed by the study as associated with cytomegalovirus. A later analysis associated about 17,000 TCR beta sequences with specific HLA alleles at a false discovery rate of 0.05. In a later analysis, several top co-occurrence clusters were reported to appear linked to parvovirus B19, influenza, CMV and Epstein-Barr virus.

The CDR3 holds 15 amino acids from the cysteine to the phenylalanine. Left in the record is the CDR3 DNA by itself, 45 bases read in frame from the first base. According to the germline V gene, CDR1 reads MDHEN and CDR2 reads SYDVKM. A distance of 9 bases separates the germline ends of V and J, which lose 3 bases and 0 bases respectively. Preparation of the library involved the immunoSEQ multiplex PCR assay. For the multiplex PCR, a mixture combining 60 forward primers for TCR Vbeta segments and 13 reverse primers for TCR Jbeta segments was used. A multiplex PCR assay on genomic DNA amplified the CDR3 region of rearranged TCR beta genes. The amplified TCR beta libraries were sequenced on the Illumina HiSeq System as 87-base-pair reads. Per the source publication's procedure: A later analysis counted 75 million to 100 million unique TCR beta chains across the 500 to 850 repertoires, and some 11 million of these chains were shared by at least two donors. Raw reads were error-corrected and collapsed into unique sequences by a nearest-neighbor algorithm in which closely related sequences were merged to remove PCR and sequencing errors. CDR3 sequences were aligned to IMGT reference sequences to assign V, D and J gene segments. For a sequence to be retained, a match of at least six nucleotides was required to both a V gene segment and a J gene segment. Rearrangements were classified as productive when the CDR3 lacked stop codons and remained in frame with V and J, and all other rearrangements were classified as non-productive. CDR3 was defined according to IMGT convention as the region running from the second conserved V-encoded cysteine to the conserved J-encoded phenylalanine. In an earlier analysis of 550 to 650 of the donors, sequences lacking an unambiguous match to a single V gene segment were excluded. An earlier analysis of several hundred of the donors classified V segments as functional when productive rearrangements were above 56.7% and as segregating when the standard deviation between donors was above 5%. A statistical classification framework was built for diagnosing cytomegalovirus status from the catalog of TCR beta chain sequences. In a later analysis, V and J genes were assigned by comparing TCR nucleotide sequences against IMGT/GENE-DB human TR gene sequences. A later analysis assigned CDR3 sequences and most-parsimonious VDJ recombination scenarios with the TCRdist pipeline. A later analysis defined each TCR beta chain by its CDR3 amino acid sequence plus V-gene family, and excluded reads lacking a unique V-gene family. As a way to deal with suspected cross-contamination and a sequencing artifact, a later analysis dropped 450 to 700 nucleotide sequences that were highly shared and had low generation probability. In a later analysis, a clonal expansion index was calculated for each public chain from normalized within-repertoire ranks of inferred template counts. A later analysis computed generation probabilities with a VDJ recombination model fitted to out-of-frame rearrangements, and checked the results against IGoR. A later analysis scored TCR-TCR, TCR-HLA and TCR-CMV co-occurrence with hypergeometric tests, applying a repertoire-size bias correction to TCR pairs. A later analysis estimated false discovery rates by permuting HLA or CMV assignments 20 times. In a later analysis, co-occurring TCRs were grouped using DBSCAN, and TCRdist sequence similarity was added for clustering within HLA-allele-positive subsets. Repertoires with fewer than 30,000 or more than 120,000 public chains were left out of co-occurrence clustering, as were about five repertoires with anomalous nucleotide sharing. TCRdb's version of the immuneACCESS table is confined to in-frame rearrangements and falls short of the full clone set. An unresolved V gene accounts for under half of the shortfall where checked; the remainder is of unknown origin. V and J calls and clone size are those listed in that table; D and trimming were worked out from the DNA. In this sample the table shows approximately 200,000 clones, roughly four fifths of which occur a single time. The ten biggest clones cover around 1.9% of the sample.

Notes on this clone: The antigen this receptor binds is unknown. Within one base of it there is no much larger clone, and no base qualities were kept.

Sequenced input: PBMCs. The TCR was taken from a man under 40 in good health and CMV-seronegative. The sequence links TRBV28 to TRBJ1-3, with the D segment identity uncertain. The CDR3 sequence is CASSFRGHSGNTIYF. The DNA sequence follows: TGTGCCAGCAGTTTCCGGGGTCACTCTGGAAACACCATATATTTT.